Following are 5 T cell receptor beta chains from one sample sequenced in a study of cytomegalovirus exposure and HLA in healthy donors. The PCR used 60 Vbeta and 13 Jbeta primers. Produced via immunoSEQ multiplex PCR; TCRdb's table is partial and in-frame only. The sample yields approximately 210,000 clones, around 85% seen once. The source material was PBMCs. These receptors were obtained from a man younger than 35 in good health and CMV-seronegative.

This chain links TRBV10-3 with TRBJ1-3; D is perhaps TRBD1 (6 bases). V lost 5 bases and J 3 bases, leaving 14 bases between the germline ends. The CDR3 has 15 amino acids. Germline CDR1 reads ENHRY; CDR2 reads SYGVKD. The CDR3 sequence: CAISRPTGSGNTIYF. CDR3 bases: TGTGCCATCAGTCGCCCTACAGGGAGTGGAAACACCATATATTTT.

V usage is TRBV5-1 and J usage is TRBJ2-2; D possibly corresponds to TRBD2 (7 bases). Germline loops: CDR1 SGHRS, CDR2 YFSETQ. There are 17 residues in the CDR3. V was cut by 0 bases and J by 2 bases, with 14 bases left in between. The CDR3 DNA follows: TGCGCCAGCAGCTTGGCGGGCGGGGGCCTTAACACCGGGGAGCTGTTTTTT. Translating it yields CASSLAGGGLNTGELFF.

The rearrangement uses TRBV27 and TRBJ1-5, with 10 bases lining up with TRBD1. Germline CDR1 MNHEY, CDR2 SMNVEV (reference sequence). The CDR3 loop spans 19 amino acids. The trim removed 1 base at V and 0 bases at J, leaving 9 bases unmatched. DNA for the CDR3: TGTGCCAGCAGTTTATTGGAGGGGACAGGGGAGAATAGCAATCAGCCCCAGCATTTT. Its translation: CASSLLEGTGENSNQPQHF.

The chain carries TRBV9 and TRBJ2-5; TRBD2 agrees at 8 bases. Germline loops: CDR1 SGDLS, CDR2 YYNGEE. V trimming: 6 bases; J trimming: 4 bases; junction bases outside the gene matches: 14. The CDR3 runs to 16 residues. As DNA, the CDR3 is TGTGCCAGCACTCCATCCGGGACTAGGAGGGGAGAGACCCAGTACTTC. Its translation is CASTPSGTRRGETQYF.

V gene TRBV2 combines with J gene TRBJ1-2; a possible D gene is TRBD1 (5 bases). Trimming shortened V by 6 bases and J by 7 bases, and 24 bases separated the two germline ends. The CDR3 has 16 amino acids. Germline CDR1 and CDR2: SNHLY and FYNNEI. CDR3 bases: TGTGCCAGCAGCCACGGGGGGGGACGGACTACTATTGGCTACACCTTC. This sequence encodes CASSHGGGRTTIGYTF.